This is a list of T cell receptor beta chains from one sample in a study of blood T cell repertoires in COVID-19. Sequencing used immunoSEQ multiplex PCR; TCRdb keeps in-frame clones, though not all of them. The sample carries under 15,000 clones, over 70% recorded once. Sequences were obtained from peripheral blood. These receptors originate from a man in his sixties with COVID-19, enrolled during active disease. Both conserved end residues are trimmed from each CDR3.

>TRBV9|14
ASSPAPGGGTGELF
>TRBV1|19
TSSQGPCLGQSETVNEKLF
>TRBV19|16
ASSPGLAGEGSYNEQF
>TRBV7-3|16
ASSPWTSGGSGANVLT
>TRBV20-1|13
SASQRVDWNTEAF
>TRBV11-3|15
ASSLDMISSGANVLT
>TRBV28|16
ASSLWGWYSGRGTEAF
>TRBV28|15
ASSLWRLNTSTDTQY
>TRBV12-3/TRBV12-4|10
ASSLGRDKQY
>TRBV5-4|11
ASSLSLASEQY
>TRBV9|13
ASSEGLAAGVEQF
>TRBV11-2|15
ASSPPWRDRGYYGYT
>TRBV12-3/TRBV12-4|11
ASSGYQGFEQF
>TRBV9|14
ASSGNRGLVTGELF
>TRBV10-3|12
ATRASGGYNEQF
>TRBV5-6|15
ASSLGGVGRWNTEAF
>TRBV7-2|15
ASSLSFRTSGTDTQY
>TRBV14|14
ASSTDRATRADTQY
>TRBV28|12
ATSGVAVQLRQF
>TRBV11-3|14
ASSLVGQAGTDTQY
>TRBV9|12
ASSVVGGDQPQH
>TRBV15|15
ATSPQGYRGGNQPQH
>TRBV4-3|13
ASSQDSYENTEAF
>TRBV4-1|17
ASSQAPGLAGAHTGELF
>TRBV4-1|16
ASSQAGGPGLRQETQY
>TRBV7-3|14
ASSFGTSGGTDTQY
>TRBV6-5|13
ASSWTGVRENTQY
>TRBV5-4|13
ASSSGQPYNSPLH
>TRBV19|14
ASSPLGGTGLYEQY
>TRBV10-3|11
AISDGYSYEQY
>TRBV5-4|11
ASSPLPNQPQH
>TRBV19|12
ASSDTPTGFGYT
>TRBV28|12
ASNDRVTYTEAF
>TRBV5-1|12
ASSLTRGYYEQY
>TRBV28|13
ASSQTGTFTYGYT
>TRBV6-5|13
ASSAGWGMNTEAF
>TRBV27|14
ASSQDQTSSYNEQF
>TRBV6-5|13
ASSYSGGWSQPQH
>TRBV5-5|16
ASSSVLWAGRSGYEQY
>TRBV9|13
ASSATSPPYNEQF
>TRBV5-1|14
ASSFLGSGGPDTQY
>TRBV19|13
ASSKQGARNSPLH
>TRBV6-1|12
ASRTGTGFEKLF
>TRBV27|12
ASSYRETNYGYT
>TRBV5-1|18
ASSLAGGLSEGSWSSPLH
>TRBV27|13
ASSLSRGPNYGYT
>TRBV7-2|13
ASSLGDRVYYGYT
>TRBV3-1/TRBV3-2|13
ASSPGLAGVDTQY
>TRBV4-1|14
ASSQARDRVLETQY
>TRBV7-8|14
ASSLEARVYYNEQF
>TRBV7-6|13
ASSAGQPGNQPQH
>TRBV6-1|13
ASSEAGHRSYEQY
>TRBV19|12
ASNRGTSGNTIY
>TRBV7-9|17
ASSLNRGDRVAPGYGYT
>TRBV7-2|12
ASSQLPGNYGYT
>TRBV6-5|11
ASSWYRVGDQY
>TRBV7-2|14
ASSLATGSLSTEAF
>TRBV3-1/TRBV3-2|14
ASSPRLAGSLMAQY
>TRBV9|13
ASSSGTSRQETQY